Listed here are 17 T cell receptor beta chains from one sample, sequenced in a study of blood T cell repertoires in COVID-19. Repertoires were generated with immunoSEQ multiplex PCR, while TCRdb's copy carries only in-frame clones and drops some. The repertoire holds more than 25,000 clones, with 70% to 90% as singletons. The sequencing sample was made of peripheral blood. The source is a woman between 40 and 55 years old with active or convalescent COVID-19.

V usage is TRBV3-1 (or the pseudogene TRBV3-2) and J usage is TRBJ1-6; D possibly corresponds to TRBD1 (5 bases). CDR3 length: 14 amino acids. Germline loops: CDR1 LGHDT, CDR2 YNNKEL (reference sequence). Trimming removed 4 bases from V and 9 bases from J, with 13 bases in between. CDR3 in amino acids: CASSRRRGGSPLHF. CDR3 in DNA: TGTGCCAGCAGCCGAAGACGGGGGGGTTCACCCCTCCACTTT.

The CDR3 region has the DNA TGTGCCAGCAGCCAAGCCAGGGGGCCCCCTCAAGAGACCCAGTACTTC. Protein product: CASSQARGPPQETQYF. The chain is built from TRBV14 and TRBJ2-5, with TRBD1 matching 8 bases. The CDR3 spans 16 residues. Per the germline V gene, CDR1 is SGHDN and CDR2 is FVKESK. The V gene end was trimmed by 1 base and the J gene end by 2 bases; junction bases not matched to a gene: 6.

The rearrangement links TRBV2 to TRBJ1-6, with a possible D match to TRBD1 (6 bases). The CDR3 has 13 residues. Germline assignment: CDR1 SNHLY and CDR2 FYNNEI. Trimming cost V 8 bases and J 10 bases, with 15 bases left between them. CDR3 region: CASGGRVASPLHF. CDR3 coding DNA: TGTGCCAGCGGGGGCAGGGTAGCCTCACCCCTCCACTTT.

The chain joins TRBV27 to TRBJ2-1; TRBD2 agrees at 14 bases. After removal of 2 bases from V and 7 bases from J, the junction contained 1 base not matched to a gene. This CDR3 is built from 15 residues. Germline assignment: CDR1 MNHEY and CDR2 SMNVEV (reference sequence). The CDR3 region is CASSLGTSGGNEQFF. DNA of the CDR3: TGTGCCAGCAGTTTAGGGACTAGCGGGGGAAATGAGCAGTTCTTC.

This chain connects TRBV15 to TRBJ2-2; 11 bases fit TRBD2. Germline values: CDR1 LNHNV, CDR2 YYDKDF (reference sequence). This CDR3 contains 15 residues. Unmatched junction bases numbered 4, after V lost 5 bases and J lost 5 bases. CDR3 residues: CATSSTSGSTGELFF. CDR3 in DNA: TGTGCCACCAGCTCTACTAGCGGGAGTACCGGGGAGCTGTTTTTT.

This clone has only a few counts. The V gene is TRBV12-2, the J gene TRBJ2-7; TRBD2 was called by the table and not checked on the DNA. TRBV12-2 is termed a pseudogene. The CDR3 is made up of 16 amino acids. CDR3 DNA sequence: TGTGCAAGTCCCTTGGGAGGAAGACCAGGGACCTACGAGCAGTACTTC. Residues: CASPLGGRPGTYEQYF.

CDR3 sequence (DNA): TGTGCCAGCAGTTACTCGACAGGGGGAGCTTTCTTT. As protein: CASSYSTGGAFF. The J gene is TRBJ1-1, the V gene TRBV6-5; 9 bases fit TRBD1. Germline CDR1 MNHEY, CDR2 SVGAGI. CDR3 size: 12 residues. V dropped 0 bases and J dropped 10; count of bases not matched to a gene: 0.

This rearrangement joins TRBV4-2 to TRBJ1-4, with D perhaps TRBD1 (5 bases). The CDR3 contains 14 residues. V was cut by 4 bases and J by 6 bases, with 12 bases left in between. Germline V gene data show CDR1 as LGHNA and CDR2 as YNFKEQ. The CDR3 DNA follows: TGTGCCAGCAGCCCCCGGGGGATAGATGAAAAACTGTTTTTT. It codes for CASSPRGIDEKLFF.

DNA for the CDR3: TGTGCCAGCAGCGGGGTGGGACTAGCGGGAGCGCATTCCTACGAGCAGTACTTC. Residues: CASSGVGLAGAHSYEQYF. The chain employs TRBV5-8 and TRBJ2-7; 14 nucleotides align to TRBD2. This CDR3 region has 18 residues. The germline V gene encodes CDR1 SGHTS and CDR2 YDEGEE. The V segment lost 4 bases and the J segment 1 base; nucleotides outside the gene matches: 10. The full variable domain, completed using reference TRBV5-8 and TRBJ2-7, is EAGVTQSPTHLIKTRGQQATLRCSPISGHTSVYWYQQALGLGLQFLLWYDEGEERNRGNFPPRFSGRQFPNYSSELNVNALELEDSALYLCASSGVGLAGAHSYEQYFGPGTRLTVT.

This clone was seen only once. The chain has TRBV3-1 (or the pseudogene TRBV3-2) and TRBJ1-2; D is undetermined. Germline V gives CDR1 LGHDT, CDR2 YNNKEL (reference sequence). The V end was cut by 3 bases, the J end by 6 bases, with 8 bases between. The length of the CDR3 is 12 residues. CDR3 bases: TGTGCCAGCAGCCATGGAGGGAATGGCTACACCTTC. Translating gives CASSHGGNGYTF.

The CDR3 sequence: CASTPLAGGSYEQYF. The CDR3 DNA reads TGCGCCAGCACCCCACTTGCGGGAGGATCCTACGAGCAGTACTTC. The rearrangement uses TRBV5-1 and TRBJ2-7, with 8 nucleotides matching TRBD2. Germline V lookup: CDR1 SGHRS, CDR2 YFSETQ. V was pared by 6 bases and J by 1 base, with 9 bases of the junction left unmatched. The CDR3 is 15 residues long.

This chain joins TRBV6-5 and TRBJ2-3, with a tentative D call TRBD2 (6 bases). V dropped 7 bases and J dropped 5 bases, with 16 bases sitting between them. Germline V gives CDR1 MNHEY, CDR2 SVGAGI. The CDR3 sequence is 14 residues long. The CDR3, as DNA: TGTGCCAGCAACCGTTTCGGGAGTGGAGATACGCAGTATTTT. Its translation is CASNRFGSGDTQYF.

The V call is TRBV28, the J call TRBJ2-7; D is uncertain. V lost 6 bases and J lost 5, with 26 bases in between. This CDR3 has 17 residues. Per the germline V gene, CDR1 is MDHEN and CDR2 is SYDVKM. The CDR3 sequence is CASSTAPTLTRRDEQYF. The DNA for the CDR3 is TGTGCCAGCAGCACCGCCCCTACACTAACGCGACGGGACGAGCAGTACTTC.

The chain carries TRBV7-2 and TRBJ2-3; 15 nucleotides agree with TRBD2. The CDR3 spans 16 residues. Germline V gene data show CDR1 as SGHTA and CDR2 as FQGNSA. The V and J ends lost 6 bases and 3 bases, in that order; junction bases with no gene match: 4. The CDR3 sequence: CASRPGLAGGTDTQYF. CDR3 DNA sequence: TGTGCCAGCAGGCCGGGACTAGCGGGAGGAACAGATACGCAGTATTTT.

This clone has only a few counts. V gene TRBV7-6 combines with J gene TRBJ2-2; 8 bases are shared with TRBD1. The CDR3 loop spans 16 amino acids. Per the germline V gene, CDR1 is SGHVS and CDR2 is FNYEAQ. The V gene end was trimmed by 5 bases and the J gene end by 3 bases; junction bases not matched to a gene: 8. CDR3 nucleotides: TGTGCCAGCAGCCAAGGACAGGGAAGGTACACCGGGGAGCTGTTTTTT. Translating gives CASSQGQGRYTGELFF.

The genes are TRBV25-1 and TRBJ1-2; D gene unclear. The V and J ends lost 3 bases and 4 bases respectively, with 3 bases between them. The germline CDR1 and CDR2 sequences are MGHDK and SYGVNS. The CDR3 sequence is 11 residues long. CDR3 bases: TGTGCCAGCAGTGAGGCCTATGGCTACACCTTC. Amino acid sequence: CASSEAYGYTF.

The chain uses TRBV9 and TRBJ1-1; TRBD1 agrees at 7 bases. J lost 3 bases, V lost 4 bases, and 9 bases had no gene match. The CDR3 covers 15 residues. Germline CDR1 is SGDLS and CDR2 is YYNGEE. The CDR3 DNA sequence: TGTGCCAGCAGCATAACGGGACAGCCACACACTGAAGCTTTCTTT. It encodes CASSITGQPHTEAFF.